This T cell receptor (beta chain) appears in the sequencing data of a study of T cells in Graves' hyperthyroidism and ophthalmopathy. Regions amplified from RNA transcripts were the TCR beta CDR3 regions. The study used the HTBI primer set for a first-round RT-PCR of the TCR CDR3. TCRdb reprocessed the multiplex PCR reads via MiXCR and lists one record per CDR3 protein. The sample has hundreds of thousands of distinct CDR3 sequences, 15% to 20% seen once; the top ten hold over 3.5%. Thyroid ultrasound, orbital computed tomography, clinical symptoms, and serum thyroxine and TRAb underpinned diagnoses. There are 15 residues in the CDR3. The V end was cut by 5 bases, the J end by 5 bases, with 18 bases between. The germline gives CDR1 MDHEN, CDR2 SYDVKM. The table lists this clonotype with many counts.

Sequencing was performed on blood. This TCR derives from a woman younger than 45 with Graves' hyperthyroidism. The chain recombines TRBV28 with TRBJ1-2; D gene uncertain. The CDR3 reads CASSPSDAGFYGYTF. Written as DNA, the CDR3 is TGTGCCAGCAGTCCCTCGGACGCGGGATTTTATGGCTACACCTTC.